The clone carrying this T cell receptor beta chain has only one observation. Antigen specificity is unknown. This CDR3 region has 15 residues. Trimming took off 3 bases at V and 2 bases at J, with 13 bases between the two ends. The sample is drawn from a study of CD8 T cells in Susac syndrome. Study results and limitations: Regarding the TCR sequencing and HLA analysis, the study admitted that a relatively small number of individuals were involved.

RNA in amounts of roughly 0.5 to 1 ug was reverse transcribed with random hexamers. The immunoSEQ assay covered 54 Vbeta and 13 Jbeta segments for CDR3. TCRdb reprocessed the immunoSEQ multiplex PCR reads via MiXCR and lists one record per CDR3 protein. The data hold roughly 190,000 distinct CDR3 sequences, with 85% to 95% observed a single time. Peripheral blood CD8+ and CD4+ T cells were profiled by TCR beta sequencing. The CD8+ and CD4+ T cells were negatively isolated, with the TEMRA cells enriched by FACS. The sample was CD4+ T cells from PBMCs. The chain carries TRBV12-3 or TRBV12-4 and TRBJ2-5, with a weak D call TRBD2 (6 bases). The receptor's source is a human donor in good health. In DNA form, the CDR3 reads TGTGCCAGCAGTTTGGTGAGCGGGCCACAAGAGACCCAGTACTTC. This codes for CASSLVSGPQETQYF.